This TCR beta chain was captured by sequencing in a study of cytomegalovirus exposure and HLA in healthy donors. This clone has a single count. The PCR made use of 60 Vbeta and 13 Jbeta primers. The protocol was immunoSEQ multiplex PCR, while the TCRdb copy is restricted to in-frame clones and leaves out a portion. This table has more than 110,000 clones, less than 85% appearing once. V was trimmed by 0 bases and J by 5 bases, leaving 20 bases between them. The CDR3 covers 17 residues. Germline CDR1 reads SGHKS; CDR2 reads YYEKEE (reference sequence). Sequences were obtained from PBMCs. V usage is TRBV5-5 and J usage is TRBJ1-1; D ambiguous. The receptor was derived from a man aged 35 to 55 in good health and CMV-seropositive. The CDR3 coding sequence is TGTGCCAGCAGCTTGGCCGGGCTTTTGAGGGCGCGTACTGAAGCTTTCTTT. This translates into CASSLAGLLRARTEAFF. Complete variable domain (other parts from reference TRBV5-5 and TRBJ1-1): DAGVTQSPTHLIKTRGQQVTLRCSPISGHKSVSWYQQVLGQGPQFIFQYYEKEERGRGNFPDRFSARQFPNYSSELNVNALLLGDSALYLCASSLAGLLRARTEAFFGQGTRLTVV.